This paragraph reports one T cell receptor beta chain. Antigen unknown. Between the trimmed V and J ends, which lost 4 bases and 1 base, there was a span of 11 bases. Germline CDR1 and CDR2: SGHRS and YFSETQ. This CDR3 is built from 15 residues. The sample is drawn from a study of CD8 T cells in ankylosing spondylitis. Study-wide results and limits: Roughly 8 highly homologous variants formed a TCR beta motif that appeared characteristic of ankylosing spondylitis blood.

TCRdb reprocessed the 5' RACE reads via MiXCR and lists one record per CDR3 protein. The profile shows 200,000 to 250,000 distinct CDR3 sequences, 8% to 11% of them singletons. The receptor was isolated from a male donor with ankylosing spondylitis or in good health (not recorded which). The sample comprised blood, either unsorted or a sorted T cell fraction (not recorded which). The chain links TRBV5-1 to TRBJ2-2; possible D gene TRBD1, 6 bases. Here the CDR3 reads CASSLSGQNTGELFF. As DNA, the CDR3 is TGCGCCAGCAGCCTGTCGGGACAGAACACCGGGGAGCTGTTTTTT.